What follows describes a single T cell receptor (beta chain). The antigen remains undetermined. The entry originates in a study of OX40 agonist ivuxolimab in advanced cancers. On the study more broadly: At doses from 0.01 to 10 mg/kg, patients were given intravenous ivuxolimab every 2 weeks. Notes on the study in general: CD8+ T cells were the subset that, on average, had more expanded clones than CD4+.

Measured with immunoSEQ multiplex PCR; TCRdb has only the in-frame clones, and not every one. The table includes tens of thousands of clones, over 60% detected once. The source is an adult with an advanced solid tumor such as melanoma, head and neck, liver or kidney cancer. The sample consisted of CD4+ or CD8+ T cells sorted from blood, taken in a trial of the OX40 agonist ivuxolimab.

The CDR3 DNA sequence: TGTGCCAGCAGCTTAGATATGGGGAGGTCTGGCTACACCTTC. Protein sequence: CASSLDMGRSGYTF. The genes are TRBV11-3 and TRBJ1-2; D remains unclear. V was cut by 0 bases and J by 7 bases, with 12 bases left in between. The CDR3 runs to 14 residues. The germline V gene encodes CDR1 SGHNT and CDR2 YENEEA. The full variable domain, in which reference TRBV11-3 and TRBJ1-2 provide the parts outside the CDR3, is EAGVVQSPRYKIIEKKQPVAFWCNPISGHNTLYWYLQNLGQGPELLIRYENEEAVDDSQLPKDRFSAERLKGVDSTLKIQPAELGDSAVYLCASSLDMGRSGYTFGSGTRLTVV.